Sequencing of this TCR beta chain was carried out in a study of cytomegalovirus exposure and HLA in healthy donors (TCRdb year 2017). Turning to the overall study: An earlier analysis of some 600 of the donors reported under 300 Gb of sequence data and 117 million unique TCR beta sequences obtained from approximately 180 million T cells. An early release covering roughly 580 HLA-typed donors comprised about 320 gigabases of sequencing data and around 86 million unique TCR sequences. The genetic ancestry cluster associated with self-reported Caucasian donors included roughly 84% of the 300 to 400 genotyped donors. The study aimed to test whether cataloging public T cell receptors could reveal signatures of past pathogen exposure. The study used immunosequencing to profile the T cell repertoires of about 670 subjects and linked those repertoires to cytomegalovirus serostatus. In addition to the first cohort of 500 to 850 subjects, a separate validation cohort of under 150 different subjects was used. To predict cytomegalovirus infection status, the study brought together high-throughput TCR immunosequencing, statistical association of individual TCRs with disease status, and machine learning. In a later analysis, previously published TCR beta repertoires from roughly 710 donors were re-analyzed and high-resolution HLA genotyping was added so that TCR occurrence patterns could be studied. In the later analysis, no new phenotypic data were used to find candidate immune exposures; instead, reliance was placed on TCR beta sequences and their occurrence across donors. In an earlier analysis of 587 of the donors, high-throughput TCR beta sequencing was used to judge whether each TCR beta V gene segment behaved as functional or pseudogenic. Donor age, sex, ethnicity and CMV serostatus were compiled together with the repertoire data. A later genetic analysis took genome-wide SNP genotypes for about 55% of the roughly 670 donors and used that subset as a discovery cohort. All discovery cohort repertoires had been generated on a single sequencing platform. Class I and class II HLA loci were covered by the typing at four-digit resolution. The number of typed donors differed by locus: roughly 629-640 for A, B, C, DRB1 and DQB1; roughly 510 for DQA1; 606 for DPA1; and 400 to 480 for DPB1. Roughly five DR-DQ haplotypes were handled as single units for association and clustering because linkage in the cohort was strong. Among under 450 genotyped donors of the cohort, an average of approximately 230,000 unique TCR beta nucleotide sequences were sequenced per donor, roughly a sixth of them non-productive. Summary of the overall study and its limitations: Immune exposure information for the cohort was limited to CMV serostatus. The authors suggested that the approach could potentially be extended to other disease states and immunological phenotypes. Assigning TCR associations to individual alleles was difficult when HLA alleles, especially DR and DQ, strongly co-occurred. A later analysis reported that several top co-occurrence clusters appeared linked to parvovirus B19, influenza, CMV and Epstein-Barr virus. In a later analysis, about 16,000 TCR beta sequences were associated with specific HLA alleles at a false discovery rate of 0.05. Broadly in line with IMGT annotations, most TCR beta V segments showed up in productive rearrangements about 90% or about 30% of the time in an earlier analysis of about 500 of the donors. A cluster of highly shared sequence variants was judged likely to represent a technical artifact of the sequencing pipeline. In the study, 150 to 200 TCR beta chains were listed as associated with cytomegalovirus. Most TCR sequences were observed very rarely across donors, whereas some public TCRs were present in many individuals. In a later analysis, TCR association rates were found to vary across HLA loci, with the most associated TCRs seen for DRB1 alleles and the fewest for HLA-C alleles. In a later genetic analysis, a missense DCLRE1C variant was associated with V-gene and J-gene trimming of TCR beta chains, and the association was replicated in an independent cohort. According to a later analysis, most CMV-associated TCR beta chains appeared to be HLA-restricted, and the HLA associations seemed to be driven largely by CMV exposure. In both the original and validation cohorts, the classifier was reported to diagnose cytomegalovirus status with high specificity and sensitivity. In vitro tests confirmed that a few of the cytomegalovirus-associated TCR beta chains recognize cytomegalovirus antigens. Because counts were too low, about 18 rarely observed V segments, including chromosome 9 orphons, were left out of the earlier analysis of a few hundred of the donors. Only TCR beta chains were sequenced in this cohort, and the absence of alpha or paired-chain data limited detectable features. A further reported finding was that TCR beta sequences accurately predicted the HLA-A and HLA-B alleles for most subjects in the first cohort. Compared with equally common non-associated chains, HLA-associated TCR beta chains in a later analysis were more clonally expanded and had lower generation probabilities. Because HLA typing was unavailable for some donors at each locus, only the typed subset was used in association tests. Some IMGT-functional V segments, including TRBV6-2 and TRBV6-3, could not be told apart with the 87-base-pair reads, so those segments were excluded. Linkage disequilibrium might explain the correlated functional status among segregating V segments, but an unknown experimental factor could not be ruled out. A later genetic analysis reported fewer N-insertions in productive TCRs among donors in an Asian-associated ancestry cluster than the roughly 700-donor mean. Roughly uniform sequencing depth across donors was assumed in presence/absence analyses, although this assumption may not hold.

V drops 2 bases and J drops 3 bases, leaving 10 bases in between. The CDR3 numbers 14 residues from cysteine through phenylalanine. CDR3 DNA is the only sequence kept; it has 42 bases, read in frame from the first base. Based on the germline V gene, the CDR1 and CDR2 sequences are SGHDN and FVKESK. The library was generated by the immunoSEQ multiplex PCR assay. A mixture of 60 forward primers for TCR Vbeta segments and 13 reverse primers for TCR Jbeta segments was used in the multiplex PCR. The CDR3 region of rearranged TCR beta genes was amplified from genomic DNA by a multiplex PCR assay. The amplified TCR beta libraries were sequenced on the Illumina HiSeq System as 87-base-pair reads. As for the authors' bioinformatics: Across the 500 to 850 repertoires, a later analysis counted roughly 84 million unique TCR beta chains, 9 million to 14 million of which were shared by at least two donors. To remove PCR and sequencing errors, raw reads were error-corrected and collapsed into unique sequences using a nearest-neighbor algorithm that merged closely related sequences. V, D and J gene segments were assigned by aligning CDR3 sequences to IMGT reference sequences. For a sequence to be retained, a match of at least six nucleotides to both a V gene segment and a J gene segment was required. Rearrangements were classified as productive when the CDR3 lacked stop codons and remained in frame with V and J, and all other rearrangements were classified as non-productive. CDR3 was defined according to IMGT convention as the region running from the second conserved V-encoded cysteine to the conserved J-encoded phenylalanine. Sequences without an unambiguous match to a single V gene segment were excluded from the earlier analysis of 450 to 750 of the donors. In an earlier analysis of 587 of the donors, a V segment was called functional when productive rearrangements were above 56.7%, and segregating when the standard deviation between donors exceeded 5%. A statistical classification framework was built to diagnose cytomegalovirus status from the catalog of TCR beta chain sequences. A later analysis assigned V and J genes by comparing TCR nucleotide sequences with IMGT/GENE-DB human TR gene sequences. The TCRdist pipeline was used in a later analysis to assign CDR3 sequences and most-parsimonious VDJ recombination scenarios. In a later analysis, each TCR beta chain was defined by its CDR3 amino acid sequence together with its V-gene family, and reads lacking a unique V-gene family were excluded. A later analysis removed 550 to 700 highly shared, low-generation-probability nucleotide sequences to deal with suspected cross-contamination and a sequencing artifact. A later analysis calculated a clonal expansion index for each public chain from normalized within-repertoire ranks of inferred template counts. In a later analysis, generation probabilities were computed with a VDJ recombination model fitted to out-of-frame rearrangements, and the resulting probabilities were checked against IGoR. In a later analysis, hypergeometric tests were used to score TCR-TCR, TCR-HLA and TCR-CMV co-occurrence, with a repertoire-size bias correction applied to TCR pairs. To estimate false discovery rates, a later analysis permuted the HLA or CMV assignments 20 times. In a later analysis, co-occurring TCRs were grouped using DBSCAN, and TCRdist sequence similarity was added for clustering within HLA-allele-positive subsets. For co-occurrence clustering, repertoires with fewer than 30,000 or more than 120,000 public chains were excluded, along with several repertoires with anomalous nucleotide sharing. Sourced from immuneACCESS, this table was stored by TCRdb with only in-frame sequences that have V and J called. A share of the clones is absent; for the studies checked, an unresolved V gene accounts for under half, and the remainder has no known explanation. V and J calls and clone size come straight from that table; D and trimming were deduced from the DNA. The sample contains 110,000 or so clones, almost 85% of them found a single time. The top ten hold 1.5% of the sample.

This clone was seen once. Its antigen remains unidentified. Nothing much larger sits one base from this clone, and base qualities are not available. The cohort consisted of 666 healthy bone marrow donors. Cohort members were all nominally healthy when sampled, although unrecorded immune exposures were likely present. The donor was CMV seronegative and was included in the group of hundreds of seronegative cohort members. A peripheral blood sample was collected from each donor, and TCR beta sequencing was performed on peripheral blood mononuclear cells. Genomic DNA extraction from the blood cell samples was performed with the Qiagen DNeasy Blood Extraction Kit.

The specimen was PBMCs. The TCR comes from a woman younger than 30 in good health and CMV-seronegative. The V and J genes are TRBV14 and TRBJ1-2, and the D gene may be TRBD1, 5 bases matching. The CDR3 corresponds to CASSQLQADYGYTF. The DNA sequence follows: TGTGCCAGCAGCCAATTACAGGCCGACTATGGCTACACCTTC.